Below, 13 T cell receptor beta chains from the same sample are listed, as sequenced in a study of metastatic and nonmetastatic thyroid tumors. TCRdb re-called clones from the PCR reads using MiXCR. Of about 41,000 clones listed, roughly an eighth were seen once; the top ten hold around 21%. No treatment of any kind had been given to any patient before thyroid surgery. The specimen sequenced was blood. These receptors came from a female donor with papillary thyroid cancer or a benign thyroid nodule (not recorded which). Some clones in this sample may be carry-over from other donors' samples.

This clone was observed a few times. The rearrangement uses TRBV19 and TRBJ1-2; weak D call: TRBD1 (5 bases). The CDR3 spans 14 residues. Germline V gene lookup returns CDR1 LNHDA and CDR2 SQIVND (reference sequence). V lost 3 bases to trimming and J lost 6 bases, with 14 bases between them. CDR3 sequence (DNA): TGTGCCAGTAGTATCGGTTTGGGGGGTGATGGCTACACCTTC. It translates to CASSIGLGGDGYTF.

This clone was seen only a few times. This chain joins TRBV6-1 and TRBJ2-7, with 7 positions matching TRBD1. V dropped 7 bases and J dropped 2; count of bases not matched to a gene: 5. Germline V lookup: CDR1 MNHNS, CDR2 SASEGT. This CDR3 spans 13 amino acids. The CDR3 reads CASTGQDAYEQYF. The DNA of the CDR3 is TGTGCCAGCACAGGACAGGACGCCTACGAGCAGTACTTC.

Many counts were recorded for this clone. V is TRBV28 and J is TRBJ2-2; no definite D call. Deletions cut 7 bases from V and 5 bases from J, with 11 bases between. The CDR3 consists of 13 residues. Germline V CDR1 and CDR2: MDHEN, SYDVKM. CDR3 region: CASTLLRTGELFF. The CDR3 bases are TGTGCCAGCACCTTATTACGAACCGGGGAGCTGTTTTTT.

This clone showed up many times. The chain employs TRBV18 and TRBJ2-1; the match to TRBD1 covers 7 bases. The V segment lost 2 bases and the J segment 4 bases; nucleotides outside the gene matches: 8. The CDR3 is made up of 16 amino acids. From germline, CDR1 is KGHSH and CDR2 LQKENI. DNA for the CDR3: TGTGCCAGCTCACCAGGGACAGATCCTAATTACAATGAGCAGTTCTTC. Translating it yields CASSPGTDPNYNEQFF.

This clone was picked up many times. This clone may be a read error of a much larger clone one base away. This rearrangement joins TRBV19 to TRBJ1-2, with D uncertain. Germline V gives CDR1 LNHDA, CDR2 SQIVND (reference sequence). The CDR3 is 14 amino acids. Trimming cost V 8 bases and J 8 bases, with 21 bases left between them. CDR3 nucleotide sequence: TGTGCCAGTGTGGTTTTCGTGAACAGCGGCGGCTACACCTTC. It codes for CASVVFVNSGGYTF.

Note on this clone: A much larger clone is a single base away; this may be a read error. This chain uses TRBV7-3 with TRBJ2-6; D is uncertain. The CDR3 contains 14 residues. V gave up 6 bases and J gave up 2 bases, with 8 bases separating them. Germline lookup yields CDR1 SGHTA and CDR2 FQGTGA. The CDR3 sequence is CASSLEPGANVLTF. In DNA, the CDR3 is TGTGCCAGCAGTCTAGAGCCTGGGGCCAACGTCCTGACTTTC. Complete variable domain (other parts from reference TRBV7-3 and TRBJ2-6): GAGVSQTPSNKVTEKGKYVELRCDPISGHTALYWYRQSLGQGPEFLIYFQGTGAADDSGLPNDRFFAVRPEGSVSTLKIQRTERGDSAVYLCASSLEPGANVLTFGAGSRLTVL.

A word on this clone: An end of the junction does not agree with germline; a read error may underlie this. This chain connects TRBV6-1 to TRBJ1-2; 11 bases align to TRBD1. CDR3 length: 17 amino acids. Germline V gene data show CDR1 as MNHNS and CDR2 as SASEGT. The CDR3 here is CASRDPGQGDINYGNTF. In DNA, the CDR3 is TGTGCCAGCAGAGATCCGGGACAGGGGGATATTAACTATGGCAACACCTTC.

This clone was detected many times. The J gene is TRBJ2-1, the V gene TRBV3-1; TRBD2 matches 11 bases. This CDR3 has 18 residues. CDR1 and CDR2 from the germline V gene are LGHDT and YNNKEL (reference sequence). V lost 1 base and J lost 15; bases outside the gene matches: 20. CDR3 in DNA: TGTGCCAGCAGCCAAGTGTATACGGTAGCGGGAGGGCCGGAAAAGTGGTTCTTC. It codes for CASSQVYTVAGGPEKWFF.

As to this clone: The junction shows a germline mismatch at one end, possibly a read error. V gene TRBV11-1 combines with J gene TRBJ2-1; TRBD1 matches 9 bases. The V gene's germline CDR1 is SGHAT and CDR2 FQDESV (reference sequence). The CDR3 extends over 16 amino acids. The CDR3 protein is CASSSPTGGANNEQLF. DNA for the CDR3: TGTGCCAGCAGCTCCCCAACAGGGGGCGCGAACAATGAGCAGCTCTTC.

This clone was detected only a few times. The chain is built from TRBV2 and TRBJ2-7; perhaps TRBD1 as D (6 bases). The V end lost 7 bases, the J end lost 4 bases, and 17 bases lay between the germline ends. Germline V gene data show CDR1 as SNHLY and CDR2 as FYNNEI. The CDR3 is 14 amino acids. The CDR3 protein is CASIAYRVRYEQYF. CDR3 DNA: TGTGCCAGCATCGCCTACAGGGTCAGGTACGAGCAGTACTTC.

Ten or more counts support this clone. The J gene is TRBJ2-5, the V gene TRBV6-2 or TRBV6-3; D is ambiguous. Germline V gene lookup returns CDR1 MNHEY and CDR2 SVGEGT. The germline V and J ends were trimmed by 6 bases and 5 bases, with 10 bases remaining between them. This CDR3 comprises 12 residues. CDR3 sequence: CASRYPTETQYF. CDR3 coding DNA: TGTGCCAGCAGGTACCCCACCGAGACCCAGTACTTC.

This clone was counted ten times or more. V gene TRBV5-1 combines with J gene TRBJ2-3, with D perhaps TRBD2 (6 bases). Germline assignment: CDR1 SGHRS and CDR2 YFSETQ. The CDR3 loop spans 14 amino acids. V dropped 0 bases and J dropped 3 bases, with 8 bases sitting between them. The CDR3 here is CASSLAGDTDTQYF. The CDR3 DNA sequence: TGCGCCAGCAGCTTGGCGGGAGATACAGATACGCAGTATTTT.

In this sample, this clone turned up many times. V is TRBV28 and J is TRBJ1-1; no clear D gene. The germline CDR1 and CDR2 sequences are MDHEN and SYDVKM. The germline V and J ends were trimmed by 5 bases and 5 bases, with 18 bases remaining between them. The length of the CDR3 is 15 residues. The CDR3 protein is CASSERGSLWTEAFF. CDR3 DNA: TGTGCCAGCAGTGAACGTGGGTCTCTGTGGACTGAAGCTTTCTTT.